The T cell receptor beta chain under discussion was sequenced for a study of early T cells in non-severe SARS-CoV-2 infection. About the research overall: Investigators sequenced bulk RNA drawn from unsorted whole blood, and chains remained unpaired. Regarding the study as a whole: Matching results from VDJdb favored anti-spike CD8 responses, leaving private and CD4 specificities undetected.

Trimming removed 3 bases at V and 2 bases at J, with 18 bases between. The CDR3 has 17 amino acids. Germline V gives CDR1 MNHEY, CDR2 SMNVEV (reference sequence). Regarding this clonotype: Antigen: not known.

Researchers tagged individual cDNA molecules with unique molecular identifiers. TCRdb reanalysed the 5' RACE reads using MiXCR and keeps one entry per CDR3 protein. The sample has 57,000 or so distinct CDR3 sequences; 9.5% to 15% are singletons. This material consisted of whole blood, taken at baseline. The receptor was derived from an adult who was a healthcare worker with PCR-confirmed SARS-CoV-2 infection or an uninfected control (not recorded which). The donor label of this sample is uncertain. The chain joins TRBV27 to TRBJ2-3; possible D gene TRBD1, 6 bases. CDR3 bases: TGTGCCAGCAGTTTCCTCAAAACGACAGGTTTCACAGATACGCAGTATTTT. Protein: CASSFLKTTGFTDTQYF.